The 20 T cell receptor beta chains below all came from one sample that was sequenced in a study of beta chain features in type 1 diabetes. Investigators reverse transcribed all isolated RNA, so they sequenced expressed TCRB transcripts. Method: immunoSEQ multiplex PCR; TCRdb's copy keeps in-frame clones and lacks some. Here the sample spans 150,000 or so clones, under 60% being singletons. The material sequenced was Tregs from blood. The receptors shown here come from a man younger than 35 in good health.

This clone is a singleton in its sample. The V and J genes are TRBV15 and TRBJ2-2; D is perhaps TRBD1 (5 bases). CDR1 and CDR2 (germline): LNHNV, YYDKDF (reference sequence). V lost 8 bases, J lost 5 bases, and 15 bases lay in between. CDR3 size: 14 residues. The CDR3 spells CATSTASRTGELFF. The CDR3 region has the DNA TGTGCCACCTCGACAGCGTCGCGGACCGGGGAGCTGTTTTTT.

CDR3 DNA: TGTGCCAGCAAATCGGGACAGGGGGGCGAGCAGTACTTC. The encoded protein is CASKSGQGGEQYF. The chain carries TRBV6-6 and TRBJ2-7; 11 nucleotides match TRBD1. The germline gives CDR1 MNHNY, CDR2 SVGAGI (reference sequence). The CDR3 contains 13 residues. After removal of 7 bases from V and 6 bases from J, the junction contained 5 bases not matched to a gene.

The chain carries TRBV30 and TRBJ2-1; perhaps TRBD2 as D (5 bases). CDR3 length equals 12 residues. Germline V gene lookup returns CDR1 GTSNPN and CDR2 SVGIG (reference sequence). V dropped 6 bases and J dropped 9 bases, with 15 bases sitting between them. In nucleotides, the CDR3 is TGTGCCTGTAGAGGGCCGGGCAGTGAGCAGTTCTTC. Protein product: CACRGPGSEQFF.

The V gene is TRBV5-8, the J gene TRBJ2-2; possible D gene TRBD2, 6 bases. CDR1 SGHTS and CDR2 YDEGEE come from the germline V gene. Trimming cost V 2 bases and J 6 bases, with 17 bases left between them. The CDR3 runs to 16 residues. CDR3 nucleotide sequence: TGTGCCAGCAGCTTAACGGGACGGGAGCCGGCCGGGGAGCTGTTTTTT. Its protein product is CASSLTGREPAGELFF.

V gene TRBV30 combines with J gene TRBJ1-2; 11 nucleotides line up with TRBD1. Germline V gives CDR1 GTSNPN, CDR2 SVGIG (reference sequence). The CDR3 spans 15 residues. V was clipped by 1 base and J by 3 bases; unmatched bases: 4. CDR3 sequence reads: CAWSAPGQGDYGYTF. CDR3 nucleotide sequence: TGTGCCTGGAGTGCCCCGGGACAGGGGGACTATGGCTACACCTTC.

The chain has TRBV7-9 and TRBJ2-7, with 8 positions matching TRBD2. Trimming at V came to 4 bases and at J to 3 bases, leaving 8 bases not matched to a gene. The length of the CDR3 is 15 residues. Germline V gives CDR1 SEHNR, CDR2 FQNEAQ (reference sequence). The CDR3 sequence: CASSSRGGGFYEQYF. CDR3 coding DNA: TGTGCCAGCAGCTCCCGCGGCGGGGGGTTCTACGAGCAGTACTTC.

The rearrangement links TRBV11-3 to TRBJ2-3; D might be TRBD2 (5 bases). Germline values: CDR1 SGHNT, CDR2 YENEEA. There are 14 residues in the CDR3. With 3 bases removed from V and 0 bases from J, the gap between germline ends came to 7 bases. The CDR3 DNA reads TGTGCCAGCAGCTTTAGCGCTAGCACAGATACGCAGTATTTT. Translation gives CASSFSASTDTQYF.

The V call is TRBV14, the J call TRBJ2-1; D possibly corresponds to TRBD2 (6 bases). The CDR3 has 15 residues. V was clipped by 1 base and J by 4 bases, with 11 bases between them. CDR1 and CDR2 from the germline V gene are SGHDN and FVKESK. CDR3 sequence (DNA): TGTGCCAGCAGCCAAGGCGGGGTTTGGTACAATGAGCAGTTCTTC. Translation gives CASSQGGVWYNEQFF.

The chain has TRBV5-4 and TRBJ2-1; D perhaps matches TRBD1 (5 bases). V lost 4 bases and J 0 bases, leaving 17 bases between the germline ends. Germline lookup yields CDR1 SGHNT and CDR2 YYREEE (reference sequence). This CDR3 is built from 17 residues. This chain's CDR3 is CASSPVRGARSYNEQFF. The CDR3 DNA reads as TGTGCCAGCAGCCCGGTAAGGGGTGCTCGCTCCTACAATGAGCAGTTCTTC.

This clone was seen just once. The rearrangement uses TRBV11-2 and TRBJ2-5; TRBD2 agrees at 15 bases. CDR1 and CDR2 (germline): SGHAT, FQNNGV. CDR3 length: 17 residues. With 1 base clipped from V and 3 bases from J, the junction kept 3 bases outside the gene matches. The CDR3 loop is CASSLGTSGGAEETQYF. The CDR3 region has the DNA TGTGCCAGCAGCTTAGGGACTAGCGGGGGGGCGGAAGAGACCCAGTACTTC.

This clone was counted a few times. The V call is TRBV30, the J call TRBJ1-2; D gene ambiguous. CDR3 length: 17 amino acids. The V gene lost 0 bases and the J gene lost 0 bases, with 17 bases spanning the gap. The germline CDR1 and CDR2 sequences are GTSNPN and SVGIG (reference sequence). The CDR3 DNA follows: TGTGCCTGGAGTGTACGGGGTTTTTCGAGAGCTAACTATGGCTACACCTTC. Its protein product is CAWSVRGFSRANYGYTF.

The chain combines TRBV28 with TRBJ2-4; the D gene is possibly TRBD1 (5 bases). The length of the CDR3 is 15 residues. V lost 6 bases to trimming and J lost 5 bases, with 17 bases between them. Germline-derived CDR1 and CDR2 are MDHEN and SYDVKM. The DNA for the CDR3 is TGTGCCAGCAGCCCAAACGGAAGGGGTCAAAACATTCAGTACTTC. Translating gives CASSPNGRGQNIQYF. The variable domain in full, with the rest retrieved from reference TRBV28 and TRBJ2-4, is DVKVTQSSRYLVKRTGEKVFLECVQDMDHENMFWYRQDPGLGLRLIYFSYDVKMKEKGDIPEGYSVSREKKERFSLILESASTNQTSMYLCASSPNGRGQNIQYFGAGTRLSVL.

This clone occurred a few times. This chain joins TRBV7-2 and TRBJ2-1; TRBD2 matches 7 bases. CDR1 and CDR2 (germline): SGHTA, FQGNSA. The V and J ends lost 0 bases and 4 bases, in that order; junction bases with no gene match: 3. This CDR3 has 15 residues. The CDR3 bases are TGTGCCAGCAGCTTAGCGGGAGGGGAGTACAATGAGCAGTTCTTC. Protein product: CASSLAGGEYNEQFF.

Details on this clone: The same CDR3 arises from other DNA sequences in this sample as well. The chain couples TRBV18 to TRBJ1-4; D gene uncertain. The CDR3 has 12 amino acids. Germline V lookup: CDR1 KGHSH, CDR2 LQKENI. V was shortened by 3 bases and J by 8 bases, with 7 bases between the two germline ends. The CDR3 DNA is TGTGCCAGCTCACCCCAGGAAGAAAAACTGTTTTTT. It codes for CASSPQEEKLFF.

This clone was seen a few times. This chain joins TRBV18 and TRBJ1-4; D remains ambiguous. Germline CDR1 and CDR2: KGHSH and LQKENI. The CDR3 runs to 15 residues. V was clipped by 6 bases and J by 7 bases, with 18 bases between them. CDR3: CASSPRRGFLEKLFF. CDR3 sequence (DNA): TGTGCCAGCTCCCCTAGGCGGGGATTTCTTGAAAAACTGTTTTTT.

This chain joins TRBV7-9 and TRBJ1-5; the D gene is possibly TRBD1 (5 bases). CDR3 length: 16 amino acids. V lost 2 bases and J 7 bases, leaving 18 bases between the germline ends. Germline-derived CDR1 and CDR2 are SEHNR and FQNEAQ (reference sequence). The CDR3 bases are TGTGCCAGCAGCTTATGGCTAGGGGCGGACGGACAGCCCCAGCATTTT. Protein sequence: CASSLWLGADGQPQHF. The full variable domain, its missing parts supplied by reference TRBV7-9 and TRBJ1-5, is DTGVSQNPRHKITKRGQNVTFRCDPISEHNRLYWYRQTLGQGPEFLTYFQNEAQLEKSRLLSDRFSAERPKGSFSTLEIQRTEQGDSAMYLCASSLWLGADGQPQHFGDGTRLSIL.

The chain is built from TRBV28 and TRBJ2-6; 7 bases fit TRBD1. The germline V gene has CDR1 MDHEN and CDR2 SYDVKM. Trimming cost V 5 bases and J 1 base; bases outside gene matches: 5. The CDR3 totals 16 residues. CDR3 coding DNA: TGTGCCAGCAGTAAGAACAGGGGTTCTGGGGCCAACGTCCTGACTTTC. Translating gives CASSKNRGSGANVLTF.

The chain is built from TRBV10-3 and TRBJ2-5; no clear D. This CDR3 region has 12 residues. Trimming cost V 3 bases and J 4 bases, with 6 bases left between them. Germline V CDR1 and CDR2: ENHRY, SYGVKD. CDR3 in amino acids: CAISDSRETQYF. The CDR3 DNA follows: TGTGCCATCAGTGATTCGAGAGAGACCCAGTACTTC.

The chain combines TRBV2 with TRBJ2-1; 14 nucleotides agree with TRBD2. This CDR3 spans 15 amino acids. J gave up 9 bases and V 7 bases, and 8 bases lay outside the gene matches. Germline-derived CDR1 and CDR2 are SNHLY and FYNNEI. The CDR3: CASKRGLAGVGEQFF. The CDR3 nucleotides read TGTGCCAGCAAGAGGGGACTAGCGGGGGTCGGTGAGCAGTTCTTC.

A few counts support this clone. The V gene is TRBV6-5, the J gene TRBJ2-1; tentative D call: TRBD1 (6 bases). The ends were cut back, 5 bases at V and 9 bases at J, with 20 bases in the middle. The germline CDR1 and CDR2 sequences are MNHEY and SVGAGI. The CDR3 is 15 residues long. Here the CDR3 reads CASSISLGATLEQFF. The CDR3 coding sequence is TGTGCCAGCAGTATTAGCTTGGGGGCGACTCTTGAGCAGTTCTTC.